Each of the 19 T cell receptor beta chains below was sequenced from the same sample in a study of T cells after yellow fever vaccination. TCRdb re-derived calls from the 5' RACE reads in MiXCR, one entry per CDR3 protein. The table lists 450,000 to 550,000 distinct CDR3 sequences, 20% to 25% of them singletons, with about a sixth in the top ten. The source material was PBMCs, sampled approximately 22 days after the first yellow fever vaccination. These receptor sequences come from a man aged 18-30 years who received the YFV17D yellow fever vaccine.

This rearrangement joins TRBV6-1 to TRBJ1-2; D remains unclear. Per germline, CDR1 MNHNS and CDR2 SASEGT. Trimming removed 6 bases from V and 5 bases from J, with 25 bases in between. The CDR3 has 17 amino acids. The CDR3 DNA follows: TGTGCCAGCAGGGCGGGCCCCCGTATCTTAGGAAAGTATGGCTACACCTTC. Its protein is CASRAGPRILGKYGYTF.

This clonotype was seen a few times. The chain has TRBV5-1 and TRBJ2-5, with D possibly TRBD2 on 5 matching bases. CDR1 and CDR2 (germline): SGHRS, YFSETQ. The CDR3 covers 14 residues. The V gene lost 0 bases and the J gene lost 4 bases, with 10 bases spanning the gap. This chain's CDR3 is CASSLGRAGETQYF. DNA for the CDR3: TGCGCCAGCAGCTTGGGGCGGGCTGGAGAGACCCAGTACTTC.

The chain is built from TRBV5-5 and TRBJ2-6; TRBD1 agrees at 11 bases. The CDR3 consists of 18 residues. V trimming: 5 bases; J trimming: 0 bases; junction bases outside the gene matches: 7. The V gene's germline CDR1 is SGHKS and CDR2 YYEKEE (reference sequence). The CDR3 nucleotides read TGTGCCAGCAGTTACTGGGACAGGGGGTTCTCTGGGGCCAACGTCCTGACTTTC. Translated, it gives CASSYWDRGFSGANVLTF.

This clonotype was detected a few times. The chain's CDR3 is CSARPGTGASYEQYV. CDR3 DNA: TGCAGTGCTAGACCCGGGACAGGGGCCTCCTACGAGCAGTACGTC. The genes are TRBV20-1 and TRBJ2-7; 10 bases are shared with TRBD1. Trimming cost V 2 bases and J 0 bases; bases outside gene matches: 4. Germline lookup yields CDR1 DFQATT and CDR2 SNEGSKA (reference sequence). The CDR3 covers 15 residues.

This clonotype was counted at least ten times. The CDR3: CASSLDRARETQYF. CDR3 nucleotides: TGTGCCAGCAGCTTAGACCGGGCGCGGGAGACCCAGTACTTC. This rearrangement joins TRBV7-9 to TRBJ2-5; D gene unclear. The CDR3 runs to 14 residues. V lost 1 base and J lost 5, with 11 bases in between. Germline CDR1 SEHNR, CDR2 FQNEAQ (reference sequence).

This clonotype was observed a few times. This chain uses TRBV6-5 with TRBJ2-7; D gene ambiguous. This CDR3 region has 13 residues. V was trimmed by 2 bases and J by 0 bases, leaving 5 bases between them. Germline V gives CDR1 MNHEY, CDR2 SVGAGI. DNA of the CDR3: TGTGCCAGCAGTTACAGCTACTCCTACGAGCAGTACGTC. This codes for CASSYSYSYEQYV.

The V call is TRBV5-6, the J call TRBJ2-1; no reliable D call. Germline loops: CDR1 SGHDT, CDR2 YYEEEE. Trimming shortened V by 3 bases and J by 7 bases, and 8 bases separated the two germline ends. CDR3 size: 12 residues. The CDR3 reads CASSWDKNEQFF. The DNA for the CDR3 is TGTGCCAGCAGCTGGGATAAGAATGAGCAGTTCTTC.

The sample holds a few counts of this clonotype. The CDR3 bases are TGTGCCAGCAGTTACTCCGGGACAGAGCCCTATGGCTACACCTTC. This codes for CASSYSGTEPYGYTF. The chain links TRBV6-5 to TRBJ1-2; 7 bases line up with TRBD1. Germline V gene sequence: CDR1 MNHEY, CDR2 SVGAGI. The CDR3 runs 15 residues. V dropped 0 bases and J dropped 4; count of bases not matched to a gene: 5.

The chain employs TRBV2 and TRBJ2-5, with 8 nucleotides matching TRBD1. The germline gives CDR1 SNHLY, CDR2 FYNNEI. The V segment lost 6 bases and the J segment 5 bases; nucleotides outside the gene matches: 11. The CDR3 length is 15 residues. The CDR3 DNA follows: TGTGCCAGCAGGGTCACAGGGGGTGGCCGGGAGACCCAGTACTTC. Protein product: CASRVTGGGRETQYF.

This clonotype was recorded a few times. The chain has TRBV6-1 and TRBJ1-5, with D maybe TRBD1 (6 bases). Trimming pared 6 bases from V and 4 bases from J, leaving 16 bases between. The CDR3 extends over 15 amino acids. Germline CDR1 MNHNS, CDR2 SASEGT. The CDR3 loop reads CASRPPGAWNQPQHF. The CDR3 nucleotides read TGTGCCAGCAGGCCCCCGGGGGCTTGGAATCAGCCCCAGCATTTT.

The chain links TRBV6-1 to TRBJ2-5, with no clear D. Per the germline V gene, CDR1 is MNHNS and CDR2 is SASEGT. The germline V and J ends were trimmed by 2 bases and 5 bases, with 24 bases remaining between them. This CDR3 spans 18 amino acids. The CDR3 coding sequence is TGTGCCAGCAGTGAATTTTTCTTCCACGTCCGGGCCCTGGAGACCCAGTACTTC. Residues: CASSEFFFHVRALETQYF.

Only a few counts were recorded for this clonotype. The V gene is TRBV6-2 or TRBV6-3, the J gene TRBJ1-4; a possible D gene is TRBD1 (6 bases). Germline loops: CDR1 MNHEY, CDR2 SVGEGT. V was pared by 2 bases and J by 7 bases, with 11 bases between. There are 14 residues in the CDR3. CDR3 nucleotide sequence: TGTGCCAGCAGTTACGACACAGGGCCTGAAAAACTGTTTTTT. Its translation is CASSYDTGPEKLFF.

Note on this clonotype: A much larger clone is a single base away; this may be a read error. The chain uses TRBV27 and TRBJ1-1; D may be TRBD1 (6 bases). CDR1 is MNHEY and CDR2 is SMNVEV in the germline V gene (reference sequence). The CDR3 covers 14 residues. V lost 6 bases, J lost 0 bases, and 11 bases lay in between. The chain's CDR3 is CASRLAGVNTEAFF. As DNA, the CDR3 is TGTGCCAGCAGGTTAGCAGGGGTGAACACTGAAGCTTTCTTT.

The V and J genes are TRBV20-1 and TRBJ1-1; D possibly corresponds to TRBD1 (5 bases). Per the germline V gene, CDR1 is DFQATT and CDR2 is SNEGSKA (reference sequence). This CDR3 has 12 amino acids. The ends were cut back, 3 bases at V and 8 bases at J, with 13 bases in the middle. CDR3 DNA sequence: TGCAGTGCTAGTATCTTTAGGACAGAAGCTTTCTTT. Residues: CSASIFRTEAFF.

The table lists this clonotype with a few counts. This chain uses TRBV10-3 with TRBJ2-7; D is unclear. This CDR3 spans 11 amino acids. CDR1 and CDR2 from the germline V gene are ENHRY and SYGVKD. Trimming took off 10 bases at V and 3 bases at J, with 10 bases between the two ends. The CDR3 DNA reads TGTGCCACCTCGGACGTCTACGAGCAGTACGTC. Its translation: CATSDVYEQYV.

This clonotype was found many times. The chain joins TRBV30 to TRBJ1-5; D ambiguous. The CDR3 length is 14 residues. CDR1 GTSNPN and CDR2 SVGIG come from the germline V gene (reference sequence). V was pared by 4 bases and J by 2 bases, with 12 bases between. This chain's CDR3 is CAWTEGAGNQPQHF. The CDR3 DNA reads TGTGCCTGGACGGAGGGCGCGGGCAATCAGCCCCAGCATTTT.

This clonotype was seen a handful of times. V is TRBV12-3 or TRBV12-4 and J is TRBJ2-1, with TRBD1 matching 12 bases. The CDR3 contains 14 residues. V was clipped by 6 bases and J by 6 bases; unmatched bases: 3. CDR3: CASRGQGAINEQFF. DNA of the CDR3: TGTGCCAGCAGGGGACAGGGGGCTATCAATGAGCAGTTCTTC.

The chain joins TRBV7-6 to TRBJ2-3, with D maybe TRBD2 (6 bases). This CDR3 region has 14 residues. Germline CDR1 reads SGHVS; CDR2 reads FNYEAQ. The ends were cut back, 1 base at V and 4 bases at J, with 9 bases in the middle. The CDR3 bases are TGTGCCAGCAGCTTAGAGGGAGGCGCAGATACGCAGTATTTT. This encodes CASSLEGGADTQYF.

This sequence joins TRBV10-3 and TRBJ2-3, with 14 bases fitting TRBD2. Losses at the gene ends were 5 bases for V and 5 bases for J; bases not matched to a gene: 6. Per the germline V gene, CDR1 is ENHRY and CDR2 is SYGVKD. The CDR3 extends over 16 amino acids. The DNA for the CDR3 is TGTGCCATCAGTTCCGGACTAGCGGGGGGCCGAGATACGCAGTATTTT. The encoded protein is CAISSGLAGGRDTQYF.